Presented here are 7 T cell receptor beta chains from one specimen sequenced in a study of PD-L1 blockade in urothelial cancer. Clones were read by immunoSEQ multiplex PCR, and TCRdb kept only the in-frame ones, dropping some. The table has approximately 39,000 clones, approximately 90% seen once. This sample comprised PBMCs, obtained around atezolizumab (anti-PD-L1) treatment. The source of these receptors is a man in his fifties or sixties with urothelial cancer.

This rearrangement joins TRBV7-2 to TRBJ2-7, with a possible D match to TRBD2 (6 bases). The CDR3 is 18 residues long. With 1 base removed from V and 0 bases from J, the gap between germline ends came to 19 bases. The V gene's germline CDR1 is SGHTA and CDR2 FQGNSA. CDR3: CASSLGIGREALSYEQYF. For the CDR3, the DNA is TGTGCCAGCAGCTTAGGGATCGGCAGGGAGGCTCTCTCCTACGAGCAGTACTTC.

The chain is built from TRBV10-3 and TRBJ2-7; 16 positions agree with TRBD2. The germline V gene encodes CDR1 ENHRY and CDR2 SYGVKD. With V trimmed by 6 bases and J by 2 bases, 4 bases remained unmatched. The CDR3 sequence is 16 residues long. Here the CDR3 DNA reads TGTGCCATCAGGCCGGGACTAGCGGGAGGGACCTACGAGCAGTACTTC. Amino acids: CAIRPGLAGGTYEQYF.

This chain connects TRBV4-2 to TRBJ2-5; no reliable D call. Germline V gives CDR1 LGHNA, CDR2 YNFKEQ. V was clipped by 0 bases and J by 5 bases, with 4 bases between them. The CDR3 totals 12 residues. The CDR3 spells CASSQDSETQYF. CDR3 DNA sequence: TGTGCCAGCAGCCAAGATAGCGAGACCCAGTACTTC.

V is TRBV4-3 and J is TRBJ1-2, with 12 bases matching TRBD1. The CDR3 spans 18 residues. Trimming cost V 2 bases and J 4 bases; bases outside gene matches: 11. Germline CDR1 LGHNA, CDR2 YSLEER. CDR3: CASSQLGGQGALAYGYTF. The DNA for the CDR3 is TGCGCCAGCAGCCAACTGGGGGGACAGGGGGCTTTAGCCTATGGCTACACCTTC.

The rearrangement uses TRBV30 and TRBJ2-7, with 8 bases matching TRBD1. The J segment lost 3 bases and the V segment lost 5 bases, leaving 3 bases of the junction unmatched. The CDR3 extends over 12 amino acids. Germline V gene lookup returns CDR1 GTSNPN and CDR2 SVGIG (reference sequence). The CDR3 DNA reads TGTGCCTGGGGGACAGGCAACTACGAGCAGTACTTC. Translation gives CAWGTGNYEQYF.

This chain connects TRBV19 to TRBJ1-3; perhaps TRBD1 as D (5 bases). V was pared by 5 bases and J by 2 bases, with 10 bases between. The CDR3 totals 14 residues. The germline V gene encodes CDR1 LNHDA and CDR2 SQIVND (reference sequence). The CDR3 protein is CASSGASPGNTIYF. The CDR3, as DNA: TGTGCCAGTAGTGGGGCTTCTCCTGGAAACACCATATATTTT. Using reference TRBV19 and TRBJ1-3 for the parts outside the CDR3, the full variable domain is DGGITQSPKYLFRKEGQNVTLSCEQNLNHDAMYWYRQDPGQGLRLIYYSQIVNDFQKGDIAEGYSVSREKKESFPLTVTSAQKNPTAFYLCASSGASPGNTIYFGEGSWLTVV.

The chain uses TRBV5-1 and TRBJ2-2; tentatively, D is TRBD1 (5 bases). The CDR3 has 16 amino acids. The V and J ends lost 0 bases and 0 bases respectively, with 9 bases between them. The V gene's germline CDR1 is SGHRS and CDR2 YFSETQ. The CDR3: CASSLVPGTNTGELFF. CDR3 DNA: TGCGCCAGCAGCTTGGTTCCAGGGACGAACACCGGGGAGCTGTTTTTT.